This T cell receptor beta chain was recorded in a study of blood T cell repertoires in COVID-19. Whole-study context: T cells, B-cell-depleted T cells, or PBMCs provided the cDNA or gDNA that served as material.

Enrolled during active infection, Seattle patients were then followed longitudinally. The V gene's germline CDR1 is KGHDR and CDR2 SFDVKD. After removal of 6 bases from V and 4 bases from J, the junction contained 6 bases not matched to a gene. This CDR3 is built from 14 residues. The authors' processing: Amplifying reference gene primers gave estimates of nucleated cell counts. Using immunoSEQ multiplex PCR, the repertoire was profiled, and TCRdb retains in-frame clones only, with some absent. From that table come the V and J calls and clone size; the DNA was used to work out D and trimming. The sample records roughly 220,000 clones, 82% being singletons.

The rearrangement joins TRBV24-1 to TRBJ2-3, with 7 nucleotides matching TRBD2. The origin of this receptor is a woman older than 75 with COVID-19, enrolled during active disease. The sequenced sample consisted of peripheral blood. This CDR3 reads CATSHGGSSDTQYF. The CDR3 DNA is TGTGCCACCAGTCACGGGGGGAGTTCAGATACGCAGTATTTT.